Listed below are T cell receptor beta chains from one sample, sequenced in a study of blood T cell repertoires in COVID-19. Profiling relied on immunoSEQ multiplex PCR, and the TCRdb table lists in-frame clones only, not all of them. The table has some 340,000 clones, 80% to 90% seen once. The sample consisted of PBMCs or T cells enriched from blood (not recorded which). The origin of the receptors is a woman in her twenties or thirties who had recovered from COVID-19. CDR3s include the opening cysteine and the closing phenylalanine or tryptophan. D genes are given only for firm matches. Size is stated for part of the rows, as once, few or many counts, or as a class when the clone is expanded.

TRBJ2-7,TRBV3-1/TRBV3-2,.,.,CASSQLPQLASYEQYF,TGTGCCAGCAGCCAACTTCCCCAGCTAGCGTCCTACGAGCAGTACTTC
TRBJ1-3,TRBV7-9,.,.,CASSSTKLGTPGSGNTIYF,TGTGCCAGCAGCTCTACAAAACTGGGGACTCCCGGCTCTGGAAACACCATATATTTT
TRBJ2-1,TRBV5-4,.,TRBD1,CASFGTGRNEQFF,TGTGCCAGCTTCGGGACAGGGAGAAATGAGCAGTTCTTC
TRBJ1-2,TRBV12-1,.,.,CASSLSGYTF,TGTGCCAGCAGCCTTTCTGGCTACACCTTC
TRBJ2-7,TRBV7-9,.,TRBD1,CASSPRGVQGALEQYF,TGTGCCAGCAGCCCTCGGGGAGTCCAGGGGGCTCTAGAGCAGTACTTC
TRBJ2-7,TRBV5-4,.,.,CASSLLGLGTGKQYF,TGTGCCAGCAGCTTGCTAGGACTTGGCACCGGCAAGCAGTACTTC
TRBJ1-4,TRBV14,.,.,CASSPTGLSEKLFF,TGTGCCAGCAGCCCTACAGGTTTAAGTGAAAAACTGTTTTTT
TRBJ1-4,TRBV9,.,.,CASSGRAGGEKLFF,TGTGCCAGCAGCGGACGTGCGGGGGGTGAAAAACTGTTTTTT
TRBJ2-7,TRBV15,.,.,CATSRDRGYEQYF,TGTGCCACCAGCAGAGATCGGGGCTACGAGCAGTACTTC
TRBJ2-7,TRBV4-3,.,.,CASSQDQGRYEQYF,TGCGCCAGCAGCCAAGATCAGGGGCGTTACGAGCAGTACTTC
TRBJ2-1,TRBV28,.,.,CASGRAGPGNEQFF,TGTGCCAGCGGCCGGGCGGGGCCGGGCAATGAGCAGTTCTTC
TRBJ2-5,TRBV5-8,.,.,CASSLFQKETQYF,TGTGCCAGCAGCTTGTTTCAGAAAGAGACCCAGTACTTC
TRBJ2-7,TRBV6-5,.,.,CASRAMGGMEHEQYF,TGTGCCAGCAGGGCCATGGGAGGTATGGAACACGAGCAGTACTTC
TRBJ1-1,TRBV11-2,.,.,CASSSPRVPRAFF,TGTGCCAGCAGTTCCCCCAGGGTCCCACGAGCTTTCTTT
TRBJ2-1,TRBV28,once,.,CASRAAGHEQFF,TGTGCCAGCAGGGCCGCAGGGCATGAGCAGTTCTTC
TRBJ1-4,TRBV28,.,.,CASSLAGEEKEKLFF,TGTGCCAGCAGTTTAGCCGGGGAGGAAAAAGAAAAACTGTTTTTT
TRBJ1-2,TRBV5-1,.,TRBD1,CASSAGQGIDYGYTF,TGCGCCAGCAGCGCTGGACAGGGGATAGACTATGGCTACACCTTC
TRBJ2-7,TRBV15,.,.,CATSRRGTLMSVEQYF,TGTGCCACCAGCAGAAGGGGGACCTTAATGTCGGTCGAGCAGTACTTC
TRBJ1-6,TRBV5-1,.,.,CASSLVSARDSPLHF,TGCGCCAGCAGCTTGGTTTCGGCCCGGGATTCACCCCTCCACTTT
TRBJ2-1,TRBV7-9,.,TRBD2,CASSLVSSGGNEQFF,TGTGCCAGCAGCTTAGTGTCTAGCGGGGGCAATGAGCAGTTCTTC
TRBJ2-7,TRBV4-1,.,.,CASRGIASDEQYF,TGCGCCAGCAGAGGGATAGCGAGCGACGAGCAGTACTTC
TRBJ2-5,TRBV6-5,.,.,CASSFFDNQETQYF,TGTGCCAGCAGTTTTTTTGACAACCAAGAGACCCAGTACTTC
TRBJ1-1,TRBV3-1/TRBV3-2,.,.,CASSQTDNTEAFF,TGTGCCAGCAGCCAGACAGATAACACTGAAGCTTTCTTT
TRBJ1-2,TRBV7-9,.,.,CASSLDRTYGYTF,TGTGCCAGCAGCCTCGACAGGACCTATGGCTACACCTTC
TRBJ2-5,TRBV10-3,.,.,CAISEERRAQYF,TGTGCCATCAGTGAGGAGAGGAGGGCCCAGTACTTC
TRBJ1-1,TRBV7-6,few,.,CASSLAGGAGTYTEAFF,TGTGCCAGCAGCTTAGCAGGGGGGGCAGGGACATACACTGAAGCTTTCTTT
TRBJ2-1,TRBV5-1,.,TRBD2,CASSLGGGDRLYNEQFF,TGCGCCAGCAGCTTGGGTGGGGGGGACCGCCTCTACAATGAGCAGTTCTTC
TRBJ1-2,TRBV27,.,.,CASSFDENYGYTF,TGTGCCAGCAGTTTTGATGAGAACTATGGCTACACCTTC
TRBJ1-1,TRBV19,few,.,CASSTQANTEAFF,TGTGCCAGTAGTACGCAGGCGAACACTGAAGCTTTCTTT
TRBJ1-6,TRBV4-3,few,TRBD1,CASSQADRVNSPLHF,TGCGCCAGCAGCCAAGCCGACAGGGTCAATTCACCCCTCCACTTT
TRBJ1-2,TRBV10-2,.,.,CASSETGTLISYGYTF,TGCGCCAGCAGTGAAACCGGGACATTGATTTCCTATGGCTACACCTTC
TRBJ1-6,TRBV19,.,.,CASNPGLNSPLHF,TGTGCCAGTAACCCAGGACTCAATTCACCCCTCCACTTT
TRBJ2-7,TRBV14,few,.,CASSQDRRQGLHEQYF,TGTGCCAGCAGCCAAGATCGTAGGCAGGGGCTCCACGAGCAGTACTTC
TRBJ2-5,TRBV5-6,.,TRBD1,CASSSTGGGETQYF,TGTGCCAGCAGCTCGACAGGGGGTGGAGAGACCCAGTACTTC
TRBJ1-2,TRBV19,few,.,CASSTDRGPTDSNYGYTF,TGTGCCAGTAGTACGGATAGGGGCCCGACCGATTCTAACTATGGCTACACCTTC
TRBJ1-6,TRBV6-1,once,.,CASVRQGDLGSPLHF,TGTGCCAGCGTCCGCCAGGGCGACCTGGGTTCACCCCTCCACTTT
TRBJ2-1,TRBV4-3,.,TRBD1,CASSQKRTGWRNEQFF,TGCGCCAGCAGCCAGAAACGGACAGGGTGGCGGAATGAGCAGTTCTTC
TRBJ1-1,TRBV5-1,.,TRBD1,CASSRDRGGTEAFF,TGCGCCAGCAGCAGAGACAGGGGAGGAACTGAAGCTTTCTTT
TRBJ1-3,TRBV19,.,TRBD1,CASSTGAGNTIYF,TGTGCCAGTTCGACAGGGGCTGGAAACACCATATATTTT
TRBJ1-2,TRBV9,.,.,CASSASGLNYGYTF,TGTGCCAGCAGCGCCTCGGGACTTAACTATGGCTACACCTTC
TRBJ2-4,TRBV28,few,.,CASKRAAYPENIQYF,TGTGCCAGCAAGCGCGCAGCCTACCCAGAAAACATTCAGTACTTC
TRBJ2-5,TRBV11-2,once,TRBD2,CASSLGGGFETQYF,TGTGCCAGCAGCTTAGGGGGGGGGTTTGAGACCCAGTACTTC
TRBJ2-3,TRBV15,.,TRBD2,CATSRDPSGFTDTQYF,TGTGCCACCAGCAGAGATCCTAGCGGCTTCACAGATACGCAGTATTTT
TRBJ1-1,TRBV6-1,.,.,CASSEFGGTEAFF,TGTGCCAGCAGTGAATTCGGGGGGACTGAAGCTTTCTTT
TRBJ1-6,TRBV30,.,.,CAWSVSKGVYPSLHF,TGTGCCTGGAGTGTTTCTAAAGGGGTATACCCCTCCCTCCACTTT
TRBJ2-3,TRBV14,.,.,CASSQDDFGLPDTQYF,TGTGCCAGCAGCCAAGACGATTTTGGACTACCAGATACGCAGTATTTT
TRBJ2-7,TRBV27,.,.,CASSPPNSLYEQYF,TGTGCCAGCAGTCCCCCCAACAGTTTGTACGAGCAGTACTTC
TRBJ1-4,TRBV4-3,.,.,CASSQEPIQGRGEKLFF,TGCGCCAGCAGCCAAGAACCCATACAGGGTAGGGGTGAAAAACTGTTTTTT